This entry features one TCR beta chain sequence. This specimen comes from a study of blood T cell repertoires in COVID-19. On the study more broadly: COVID-19 samples, acute and convalescent, were from the United States, Italy and Spain.

The table came from immunoSEQ multiplex PCR; TCRdb's copy has only in-frame clones and leaves some out. The sample has about 150,000 clones, 70% to 85% seen once. This CDR3 has 15 residues. Germline lookup yields CDR1 SGHTA and CDR2 FQGTGA. The V and J ends lost 4 bases and 4 bases, in that order; junction bases with no gene match: 4. This TCR came from a woman in her fifties or sixties in a cohort sampled during active or convalescent COVID-19. What was sequenced was peripheral blood. The chain is built from TRBV7-3 and TRBJ2-1; 10 bases align to TRBD2. The CDR3 bases are TGTGCCAGCAGCTCAACTAGCGGGGTTTACAATGAGCAGTTCTTC. This translates into CASSSTSGVYNEQFF.